This T cell receptor beta chain is from a study of long-term antiretroviral therapy in people with HIV. immunoSEQ v3.0 was run at survey level. Data came from immunoSEQ multiplex PCR; TCRdb stores just in-frame clones and leaves some out. The sample has about 19,000 clones, more than 65% seen once. V dropped 5 bases and J dropped 4; count of bases not matched to a gene: 5. The CDR3 is made up of 15 amino acids. The germline V gene has CDR1 SGHNT and CDR2 YENEEA. The study, taken as a whole, reports: Those clones which expanded before ART made up the dominant part of the repertoire at all time points. Samples were collected from about 2003 to 2017 under possibly less effective ART regimens. Unavailable data included ART adherence, viral resistance and therapy changes (switches in treatment).

Participants who had HIV were, without exception, treated in the United States. Of note for this clone: Its antigen is not known.

The genes are TRBV11-3 and TRBJ2-1; 10 bases match TRBD2. This sample comprised unsorted PBMCs, obtained at the start of antiretroviral therapy, before treatment. The sequence derives from a man in his late teens or twenties with HIV. The CDR3 nucleotides read TGTGCCAGCAGCCTCGGGACTAGCGAATACAATGAGCAGTTCTTC. Its protein is CASSLGTSEYNEQFF.